These 10 T cell receptor beta chains were all obtained from the same sample, sequenced in a study of cytomegalovirus exposure and HLA in healthy donors. PCR used 60 Vbeta primers and 13 Jbeta primers. The assay was immunoSEQ multiplex PCR, and TCRdb's table has in-frame clones only and misses some. The table lists around 100,000 clones, roughly 71% of them singletons. The sample taken for sequencing was PBMCs. Receptor source: a woman aged 18-35 years in good health and CMV-seropositive.

The CDR3 nucleotides are TGTGCCAGCAGCGTAGGGACTAGCGGGAGCAATGAGCAGTTCTTC. Encoded protein: CASSVGTSGSNEQFF. V usage is TRBV9 and J usage is TRBJ2-1; 13 positions agree with TRBD2. CDR3 length: 15 residues. V lost 0 bases and J lost 6; bases outside the gene matches: 0. Germline V gene sequence: CDR1 SGDLS, CDR2 YYNGEE.

This clone appeared a few times. The chain uses TRBV6-6 and TRBJ1-6; no firm D call. Germline V lookup: CDR1 MNHNY, CDR2 SVGAGI (reference sequence). This CDR3 contains 13 residues. Trimming left V 7 bases short and J 14 bases short, with 18 bases between. The CDR3 DNA follows: TGTGCCAGCATGGGGTTATCTCCGGGGACCCTCCACTTT. This codes for CASMGLSPGTLHF.

This clone has a handful of counts. The CDR3 sequence is CATKDTDNSPLHF. The CDR3 DNA reads as TGTGCCACTAAGGACACCGATAATTCACCCCTCCACTTT. The genes are TRBV19 and TRBJ1-6, with D perhaps matching TRBD1 (5 bases). V lost 10 bases and J lost 5, with 12 bases in between. Germline V gene data show CDR1 as LNHDA and CDR2 as SQIVND (reference sequence). CDR3 length: 13 residues.

The CDR3 DNA is TGTGCCAGCAGCCACGACTCTCTTGGGGAGCAGTACTTC. Its translation: CASSHDSLGEQYF. V gene TRBV14 combines with J gene TRBJ2-7; D gene ambiguous. This CDR3 has 13 residues. Germline assignment: CDR1 SGHDN and CDR2 FVKESK. V lost 3 bases and J 7 bases, leaving 13 bases between the germline ends. Supplemented by reference TRBV14 and TRBJ2-7, the full variable domain reads EAGVTQFPSHSVIEKGQTVTLRCDPISGHDNLYWYRRVMGKEIKFLLHFVKESKQDESGMPNNRFLAERTGGTYSTLKVQPAELEDSGVYFCASSHDSLGEQYFGPGTRLTVT.

The gene calls are TRBV19 and TRBJ1-4, with D perhaps matching TRBD1 (5 bases). The CDR3 contains 14 residues. Germline V gene lookup returns CDR1 LNHDA and CDR2 SQIVND (reference sequence). V dropped 3 bases and J dropped 11 bases, with 16 bases sitting between them. CDR3 loop: CASSIGQGGGKLFF. The CDR3, as DNA: TGTGCCAGTAGTATTGGGCAGGGAGGAGGGAAACTGTTTTTT.

This clone was counted only a few times. The sample carries other DNA sequences with the same CDR3. This chain links TRBV4-3 with TRBJ2-1; 9 bases agree with TRBD2. The CDR3 spans 15 residues. CDR1 is LGHNA, CDR2 YSLEER, per germline. Trimming took 1 base from V and 3 from J; bases not matched to a gene: 1. The CDR3 protein is CASSQGLAVYNEQFF. CDR3 nucleotide sequence: TGCGCCAGCAGCCAAGGACTAGCGGTCTACAATGAGCAGTTCTTC.

The chain has TRBV6-5 and TRBJ1-1, with a possible D match to TRBD1 (6 bases). CDR3 size: 15 residues. V was clipped by 6 bases and J by 5 bases, with 19 bases between them. Germline loops: CDR1 MNHEY, CDR2 SVGAGI. The CDR3 DNA sequence: TGTGCCAGCAGCCGAACCGGGGCAAGGGGGACTGAAGCTTTCTTT. Residues: CASSRTGARGTEAFF.

The genes are TRBV5-1 and TRBJ1-4, with D unresolved. Trimming removed 4 bases from V and 5 bases from J, with 12 bases in between. Germline V gives CDR1 SGHRS, CDR2 YFSETQ. CDR3 length: 14 residues. The CDR3 bases are TGCGCCAGCAGCCCGGGGAGCGGAAATGAAAAACTGTTTTTT. This translates into CASSPGSGNEKLFF.

J is TRBJ1-1 and V is TRBV29-1; perhaps TRBD1 as D (6 bases). This CDR3 region has 13 residues. Looked up from germline, CDR1 is SQVTM and CDR2 is ANQGSEA. Trimming took 7 bases from V and 2 from J, leaving 14 bases between them. Here the CDR3 DNA reads TGCAGCGCATCTCAGGGGAAAAACACTGAAGCTTTCTTT. It yields the protein CSASQGKNTEAFF.

This clone was detected a few times. The rearrangement joins TRBV7-9 to TRBJ1-6; 7 nucleotides agree with TRBD1. The CDR3 contains 14 residues. Unmatched junction bases numbered 6, after V lost 3 bases and J lost 10 bases. Per the germline V gene, CDR1 is SEHNR and CDR2 is FQNEAQ (reference sequence). Here the CDR3 reads CASSLTGYESPLHF. The CDR3 DNA is TGTGCCAGCAGCTTGACAGGGTATGAGTCACCCCTCCACTTT.